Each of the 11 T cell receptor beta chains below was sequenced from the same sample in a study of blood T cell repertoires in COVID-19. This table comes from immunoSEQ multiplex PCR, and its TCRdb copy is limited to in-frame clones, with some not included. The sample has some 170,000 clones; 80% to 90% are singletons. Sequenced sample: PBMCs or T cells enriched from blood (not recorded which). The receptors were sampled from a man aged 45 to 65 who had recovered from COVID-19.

The CDR3 DNA sequence: TGTGCCAGCAGCCCGAGGAGAGCGGGGGGGCTGTACAATGAGCAGTTCTTC. Amino acid sequence: CASSPRRAGGLYNEQFF. The chain is built from TRBV9 and TRBJ2-1, with 10 bases fitting TRBD2. J gave up 4 bases and V 4 bases, and 11 bases lay outside the gene matches. The CDR3 sequence is 17 residues long. From germline, CDR1 is SGDLS and CDR2 YYNGEE.

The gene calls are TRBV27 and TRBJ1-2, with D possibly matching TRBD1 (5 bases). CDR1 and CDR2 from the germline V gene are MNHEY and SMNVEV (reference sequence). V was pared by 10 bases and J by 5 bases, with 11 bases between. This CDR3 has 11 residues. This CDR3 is CATRDSYGYTF. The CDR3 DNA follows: TGTGCCACGCGAGACAGTTATGGCTACACCTTC.

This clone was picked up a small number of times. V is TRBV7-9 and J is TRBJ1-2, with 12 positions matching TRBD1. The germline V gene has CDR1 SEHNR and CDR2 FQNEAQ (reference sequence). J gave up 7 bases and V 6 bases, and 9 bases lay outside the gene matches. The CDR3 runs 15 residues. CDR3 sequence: CASRLSGQGASGYTF. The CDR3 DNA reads TGTGCCAGCAGACTCTCGGGACAGGGGGCATCTGGCTACACCTTC.

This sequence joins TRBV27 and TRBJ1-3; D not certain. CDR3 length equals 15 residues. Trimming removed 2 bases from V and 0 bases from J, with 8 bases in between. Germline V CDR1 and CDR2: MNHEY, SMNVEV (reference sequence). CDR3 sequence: CASSLGGTSGNTIYF. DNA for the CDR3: TGTGCCAGCAGTTTAGGCGGTACCTCTGGAAACACCATATATTTT.

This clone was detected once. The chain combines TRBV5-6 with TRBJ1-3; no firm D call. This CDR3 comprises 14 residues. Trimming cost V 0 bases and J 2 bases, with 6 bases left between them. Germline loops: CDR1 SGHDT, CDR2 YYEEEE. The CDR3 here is CASSLELAGNTIYF. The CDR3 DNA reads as TGTGCCAGCAGCTTGGAACTTGCTGGAAACACCATATATTTT.

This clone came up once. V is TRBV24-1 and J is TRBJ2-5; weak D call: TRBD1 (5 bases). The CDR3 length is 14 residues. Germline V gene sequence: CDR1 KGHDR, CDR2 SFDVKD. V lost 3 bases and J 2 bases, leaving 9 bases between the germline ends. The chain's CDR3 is CATSDRRTQETQYF. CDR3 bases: TGTGCCACCAGTGATCGACGGACACAAGAGACCCAGTACTTC.

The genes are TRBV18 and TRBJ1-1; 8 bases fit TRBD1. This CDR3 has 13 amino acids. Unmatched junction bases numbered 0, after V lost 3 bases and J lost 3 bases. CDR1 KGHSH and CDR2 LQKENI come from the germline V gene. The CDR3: CASSPGQDTEAFF. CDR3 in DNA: TGTGCCAGCTCACCGGGACAGGACACTGAAGCTTTCTTT.

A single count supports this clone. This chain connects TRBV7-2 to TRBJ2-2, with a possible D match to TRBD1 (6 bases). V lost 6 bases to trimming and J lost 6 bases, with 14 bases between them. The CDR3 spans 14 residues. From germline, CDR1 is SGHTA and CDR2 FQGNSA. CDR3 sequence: CASRSTGSAGELFF. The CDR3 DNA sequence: TGTGCCAGCAGATCCACAGGGTCGGCCGGGGAGCTGTTTTTT. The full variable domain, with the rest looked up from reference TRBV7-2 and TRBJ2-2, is GAGVSQSPSNKVTEKGKDVELRCDPISGHTALYWYRQSLGQGLEFLIYFQGNSAPDKSGLPSDRFSAERTGGSVSTLTIQRTQQEDSAVYLCASRSTGSAGELFFGEGSRLTVL.

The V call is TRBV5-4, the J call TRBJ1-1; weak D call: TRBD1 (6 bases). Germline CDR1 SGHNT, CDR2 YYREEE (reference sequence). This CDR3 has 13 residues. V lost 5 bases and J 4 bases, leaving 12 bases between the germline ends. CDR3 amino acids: CASRQQGSTEAFF. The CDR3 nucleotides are TGTGCCAGCAGGCAACAGGGTTCCACTGAAGCTTTCTTT.

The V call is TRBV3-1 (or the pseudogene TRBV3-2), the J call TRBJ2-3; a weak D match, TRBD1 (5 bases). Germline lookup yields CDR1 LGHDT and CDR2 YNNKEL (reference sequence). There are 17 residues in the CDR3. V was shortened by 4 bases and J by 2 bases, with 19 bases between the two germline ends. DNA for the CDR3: TGTGCCAGCAGCCTAAGTGGGGCCTCAGTATTCACAGATACGCAGTATTTT. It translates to CASSLSGASVFTDTQYF.

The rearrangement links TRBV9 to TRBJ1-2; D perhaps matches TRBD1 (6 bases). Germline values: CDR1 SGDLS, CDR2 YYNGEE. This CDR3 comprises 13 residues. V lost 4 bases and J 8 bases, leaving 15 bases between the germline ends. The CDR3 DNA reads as TGTGCCAGCAGCTCCCAAGGGGGAAGAGGCTACACCTTC. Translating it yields CASSSQGGRGYTF.